This T cell receptor beta chain was observed in a study (dated by TCRdb to the mid-2010s). General notes on the study: The study set out to test whether tumor-infiltrating Tregs in breast cancer get recruited from blood Tregs or are instead converted in situ from other CD4+ T cell subsets. Findings and caveats that apply to the study as a whole: Rather than covering whole repertoires, validation in the larger cohort was restricted to a single TCR beta V-J rearrangement. The greatest overlap of tumor-infiltrating Treg TCR alpha and beta sequences was with tumor naive CD4+ T cells, followed next by blood naive CD4+ T cells. In terms of TCR gene usage, tumor memory CD4+ T cells clustered together with blood and lymph node memory CD4+ cells, as well as with lymph node naive CD4+ cells.

The cysteine opens and the phenylalanine closes a CDR3 of 13 amino acids. The entry retains the CDR3 DNA only, 39 bases that are in frame from base 1. CDR1 and CDR2 were assigned from the germline V gene as SGHRS and YFSETQ. Naive CD4+ T cells were purified with the Miltenyi Naive CD4+ T Cell Isolation kit, with Tregs depleted using CD25 microbeads. Tregs, naive and memory CD4+ T cells from tumor, blood and ipsilateral draining lymph nodes of a few breast cancer patients underwent full-length TCR alpha and beta sequencing. Tumor tissue and lymph nodes obtained by ipsilateral axillary dissection were perfused with PBS, cut into small pieces and digested using collagenase I and hyaluronidase. Ficoll density gradient centrifugation was used to isolate mononuclear cells from either lymph nodes or roughly 50 ml of peripheral blood. A purity exceeding 90% was confirmed by FACS for the sorted cell populations.

A single count supports this clonotype. Its cognate antigen has yet to be identified. An end of the junction does not agree with germline; a read error may underlie this. Full-length TCR variable regions were amplified by 5' RACE PCR using constant-region reverse primers, and then by semi-nested PCR using Nested Universal Primer A. The ReliaPrep RNA Cell Miniprep System was used to extract total RNA, which was then reverse transcribed into 5'RACE-ready cDNA with the SMARTer RACE 5'/3' Kit. Full-length TCR alpha and beta libraries were barcoded with multiplex adaptors and sequenced on an Illumina MiSeq. The paper's processing steps were these. For each of nine subset-tissue groups, sequencing data from the five patients were pooled, and the groups were compared by unsupervised clustering of TCR gene usage. The Morisita-Horn index was used to calculate repertoire similarity, with shared sequences weighted according to their contribution to each repertoire. The raw public data were reprocessed by TCRdb itself: fastp quality trimming at Q25, MiXCR clonotype calling, in-frame beta chains only. CDR3 protein duplicates are merged, each entry listing the most common genes and DNA. The V and J calls come from TCRdb's annotation, not from the publication. Across this sample there are about 5,700 distinct CDR3 sequences, with approximately 31% seen only once. The biggest ten clones account for around 5.5% of the sample.

This clonotype originated in a female donor with breast cancer. The specimen was naive CD4+ T cells sorted from a lymph node. The cell subset or site label here, explained by the study, means: naive CD4+ T cells, CD4+CD45RA+CD25-. The rearrangement combines TRBV5-1 with TRBJ1-1, with the D segment identity uncertain. The nucleotides read TGCGACAGCAGCTTGGTAGGAACCACTGAAGCTTTCTTT. This is translated as CDSSLVGTTEAFF. Reference TRBV5-1 and TRBJ1-1 proteins supply the regions before and after the CDR3; the full variable domain is: KAGVTQTPRYLIKTRGQQVTLSCSPISGHRSVSWYQQTPGQGLQFLFEYFSETQRNKGNFPGRFSGRQFSNSRSEMNVSTLELGDSALYLCDSSLVGTTEAFFGQGTRLTVV.